These 20 T cell receptor beta chains were all obtained from the same sample, sequenced in a study of cytomegalovirus exposure and HLA in healthy donors. The PCR employed 60 Vbeta primers together with 13 Jbeta primers. The method was immunoSEQ multiplex PCR; TCRdb's version includes in-frame clones alone and lacks a portion of them. The profile shows about 59,000 clones, 65% to 75% of them singletons. Sequencing was performed on PBMCs. The source of these receptors is a man aged 25 to 40 in good health and CMV-seropositive.

This chain links TRBV19 with TRBJ1-5; the D gene is possibly TRBD1 (6 bases). This CDR3 has 13 amino acids. With 6 bases removed from V and 5 bases from J, the gap between germline ends came to 11 bases. The V gene's germline CDR1 is LNHDA and CDR2 SQIVND (reference sequence). CDR3: CASSPDSYQPQHF. Written as DNA, the CDR3 is TGTGCCAGTAGCCCGGACAGTTATCAGCCCCAGCATTTT.

The CDR3 reads CASSTRDTHSYEQYF. Here the CDR3 DNA reads TGCGCCAGCAGCACCCGGGACACCCACTCCTACGAGCAGTACTTC. The chain is built from TRBV5-1 and TRBJ2-5; D possibly corresponds to TRBD1 (6 bases). The J call may be wrong; the DNA end is better matched by TRBJ2-7. The CDR3 spans 15 residues. The germline gives CDR1 SGHRS, CDR2 YFSETQ.

This clone has only one observation. This chain connects TRBV7-2 to TRBJ1-2, with 8 bases fitting TRBD1. The CDR3 sequence is 16 residues long. Germline-derived CDR1 and CDR2 are SGHTA and FQGNSA. The V gene end was trimmed by 2 bases and the J gene end by 0 bases; junction bases not matched to a gene: 5. CDR3 loop: CASSLTTGGANYGYTF. CDR3 nucleotides: TGTGCCAGCAGCTTAACAACAGGGGGAGCTAACTATGGCTACACCTTC.

The V and J genes are TRBV15 and TRBJ1-4, with 7 bases that match TRBD1. The CDR3 totals 15 residues. V shed 2 bases and J 5 bases; nucleotides not matched to a gene: 5. Germline values: CDR1 LNHNV, CDR2 YYDKDF (reference sequence). CDR3 sequence: CATSRKTGRNEKLFF. The CDR3 region has the DNA TGTGCCACCAGCAGAAAGACAGGGAGGAATGAAAAACTGTTTTTT.

The chain employs TRBV5-4 and TRBJ1-1; a possible D gene is TRBD1 (5 bases). The CDR3 totals 15 residues. V shed 4 bases and J shed 1 base, with 14 bases lying between them. Germline V gene lookup returns CDR1 SGHNT and CDR2 YYREEE (reference sequence). The CDR3 DNA follows: TGTGCCAGCAGCCTGGGGGGAGGGGAGAACACTGAAGCTTTCTTT. Protein sequence: CASSLGGGENTEAFF.

This chain connects TRBV28 to TRBJ1-2; D might be TRBD1 (5 bases). Germline lookup yields CDR1 MDHEN and CDR2 SYDVKM. This CDR3 has 11 amino acids. Trimming pared 7 bases from V and 8 bases from J, leaving 11 bases between. The CDR3 spells CASTFREGYTF. The CDR3 DNA is TGTGCCAGCACCTTCAGGGAAGGCTACACCTTC.

V gene TRBV7-9 combines with J gene TRBJ2-5, with 7 bases matching TRBD1. Germline V gene data show CDR1 as SEHNR and CDR2 as FQNEAQ (reference sequence). Losses at the gene ends were 3 bases for V and 4 bases for J; bases not matched to a gene: 5. The CDR3 contains 14 residues. The CDR3 DNA is TGTGCCAGCAGCTTGACAGGGTCGGGAGAGACCCAGTACTTC. It is translated as CASSLTGSGETQYF.

The chain has TRBV5-4 and TRBJ1-1; D is unclear. The CDR3 consists of 17 residues. CDR1 and CDR2 (germline): SGHNT, YYREEE (reference sequence). Trimming shortened V by 3 bases and J by 0 bases, and 18 bases separated the two germline ends. The CDR3 loop is CASSSRAIRPLNTEAFF. For the CDR3, the DNA is TGTGCCAGCAGCTCGAGAGCGATAAGACCTCTGAACACTGAAGCTTTCTTT. The full variable domain, with the rest looked up from reference TRBV5-4 and TRBJ1-1, is ETGVTQSPTHLIKTRGQQVTLRCSSQSGHNTVSWYQQALGQGPQFIFQYYREEENGRGNFPPRFSGLQFPNYSSELNVNALELDDSALYLCASSSRAIRPLNTEAFFGQGTRLTVV.

The chain recombines TRBV27 with TRBJ1-6; perhaps TRBD1 as D (5 bases). The CDR3 has 13 residues. Looked up from germline, CDR1 is MNHEY and CDR2 is SMNVEV (reference sequence). V was cut by 8 bases and J by 3 bases, with 8 bases left in between. CDR3: CASGAIYNSPLHF. As DNA, the CDR3 is TGTGCCAGCGGGGCGATCTATAATTCACCCCTCCACTTT.

The chain couples TRBV2 to TRBJ2-7; 8 bases line up with TRBD1. The CDR3 sequence is 14 residues long. Losses at the gene ends were 6 bases for V and 0 bases for J; bases not matched to a gene: 4. CDR1 SNHLY and CDR2 FYNNEI come from the germline V gene. Here the CDR3 reads CASRTGVSSYEQYF. As DNA, the CDR3 is TGTGCCAGCAGGACAGGGGTGAGCTCCTACGAGCAGTACTTC.

The chain has TRBV7-9 and TRBJ1-5, with D maybe TRBD1 (6 bases). V was cut by 5 bases and J by 7 bases, with 18 bases left in between. The germline V gene has CDR1 SEHNR and CDR2 FQNEAQ (reference sequence). The CDR3 runs to 15 residues. The chain's CDR3 is CASSPGPRGMQPQHF. CDR3 DNA: TGTGCCAGCAGCCCCGGGCCCAGGGGAATGCAGCCCCAGCATTTT.

In this sample, this clone turned up once. The rearrangement joins TRBV27 to TRBJ2-7, with D perhaps matching TRBD1 (6 bases). With 7 bases removed from V and 2 bases from J, the gap between germline ends came to 18 bases. Germline-derived CDR1 and CDR2 are MNHEY and SMNVEV (reference sequence). CDR3 length: 15 residues. The CDR3 region has the DNA TGTGCCAGCACCCTTAGGGGGTATGGGCCCTACGAGCAGTACTTC. Protein: CASTLRGYGPYEQYF.

This clone appeared a single time. The chain links TRBV28 to TRBJ2-5; possibly TRBD2 for D (6 bases). V was clipped by 6 bases and J by 3 bases, with 14 bases between them. The CDR3 is 14 residues long. Germline assignment: CDR1 MDHEN and CDR2 SYDVKM. The CDR3 DNA is TGTGCCAGCAGATTGGAGGGGTCGGAAGAGACCCAGTACTTC. As protein: CASRLEGSEETQYF. Full variable domain (missing parts from reference TRBV28 and TRBJ2-5): DVKVTQSSRYLVKRTGEKVFLECVQDMDHENMFWYRQDPGLGLRLIYFSYDVKMKEKGDIPEGYSVSREKKERFSLILESASTNQTSMYLCASRLEGSEETQYFGPGTRLLVL.

The chain couples TRBV15 to TRBJ2-7, with TRBD1 matching over 10 bases. The CDR3 spans 13 residues. Germline loops: CDR1 LNHNV, CDR2 YYDKDF (reference sequence). V lost 8 bases to trimming and J lost 4 bases; unmatched junction nucleotides: 5. The CDR3: CATRDRGFYEQYF. The CDR3 nucleotides read TGTGCCACCCGGGACAGGGGATTTTACGAGCAGTACTTC.

As DNA, the CDR3 is TGCGCCAGCAGGGTTGGACAGGGGGCAAGGGCCCTCCACTTT. It yields the protein CASRVGQGARALHF. V usage is TRBV10-2 and J usage is TRBJ1-6; 11 bases are shared with TRBD1. The CDR3 contains 14 residues. V lost 6 bases to trimming and J lost 14 bases; unmatched junction nucleotides: 9. Germline values: CDR1 WSHSY, CDR2 SAAADI.

The chain joins TRBV7-2 to TRBJ2-7, with D possibly matching TRBD1 (5 bases). The CDR3 extends over 14 amino acids. The V gene lost 0 bases and the J gene lost 5 bases, with 11 bases spanning the gap. Germline loops: CDR1 SGHTA, CDR2 FQGNSA. The CDR3, as DNA: TGTGCCAGCAGCTTAGCGGGGCAGTTCAACGAGCAGTACTTC. Translating it yields CASSLAGQFNEQYF. Supplemented by reference TRBV7-2 and TRBJ2-7, the full variable domain reads GAGVSQSPSNKVTEKGKDVELRCDPISGHTALYWYRQSLGQGLEFLIYFQGNSAPDKSGLPSDRFSAERTGGSVSTLTIQRTQQEDSAVYLCASSLAGQFNEQYFGPGTRLTVT.

About this clone itself: Distinct nucleotide sequences in the sample also encode this CDR3. This sequence joins TRBV18 and TRBJ1-5, with D unresolved. Trimming stripped 0 bases from V and 4 bases from J, with 10 bases between. The CDR3 extends over 15 amino acids. Looked up from germline, CDR1 is KGHSH and CDR2 is LQKENI. The CDR3 DNA follows: TGTGCCAGCTCACCACCCGGGGAGGGAAATCAGCCCCAGCATTTT. This sequence encodes CASSPPGEGNQPQHF. The whole variable domain, filled in from reference TRBV18 and TRBJ1-5, reads NAGVMQNPRHLVRRRGQEARLRCSPMKGHSHVYWYRQLPEEGLKFMVYLQKENIIDESGMPKERFSAEFPKEGPSILRIQQVVRGDSAAYFCASSPPGEGNQPQHFGDGTRLSIL.

The rearrangement joins TRBV19 to TRBJ1-6, with D maybe TRBD1 (6 bases). Trimming cost V 3 bases and J 9 bases, with 18 bases left between them. Per the germline V gene, CDR1 is LNHDA and CDR2 is SQIVND (reference sequence). The CDR3 sequence is 16 residues long. In nucleotides, the CDR3 is TGTGCCAGTAGTATCGGTTTGCGGACAGCGAGTTCACCCCTCCACTTT. It specifies CASSIGLRTASSPLHF.

J is TRBJ1-2 and V is TRBV4-2; a weak D match, TRBD1 (6 bases). The V gene's germline CDR1 is LGHNA and CDR2 YNFKEQ. The CDR3 contains 16 residues. Trimming left V 1 base short and J 3 bases short, with 15 bases between. CDR3 protein: CASSQARRDTHYGYTF. The CDR3 DNA sequence: TGTGCCAGCAGCCAAGCCCGCCGGGACACGCACTATGGCTACACCTTC.

The V call is TRBV6-5, the J call TRBJ2-7; TRBD2 matches 10 bases. The germline gives CDR1 MNHEY, CDR2 SVGAGI. There are 15 residues in the CDR3. The trim removed 7 bases at V and 6 bases at J, leaving 12 bases unmatched. In nucleotides, the CDR3 is TGTGCCAGCAAGGACTTAAGCGGGGGGGCTTTCGAGCAGTACTTC. Protein: CASKDLSGGAFEQYF.